The 29 T cell receptor beta chains given below trace back to one sample, sequenced in a study of blood T cell repertoires in COVID-19. Profiled with immunoSEQ multiplex PCR; TCRdb holds only in-frame clones, not every one. The data show about 190,000 clones, around 89% seen once. Sequenced input: peripheral blood. The receptors here all came from a man in his forties or fifties with active or convalescent COVID-19.

The V gene is TRBV27, the J gene TRBJ1-2; possible D gene TRBD1, 5 bases. Trimming stripped 2 bases from V and 4 bases from J, with 11 bases between. CDR3 length: 14 amino acids. Germline V gene sequence: CDR1 MNHEY, CDR2 SMNVEV (reference sequence). The CDR3 DNA is TGTGCCAGCAGTTTACAGTCCGGGGGCTATGGCTACACCTTC. Its translation: CASSLQSGGYGYTF.

This clone was picked up one time. The chain couples TRBV7-2 to TRBJ1-2; 8 positions agree with TRBD1. The germline V gene has CDR1 SGHTA and CDR2 FQGNSA. V shed 5 bases, J shed 7 bases, and the junction held 12 bases outside the gene matches. The CDR3 is 15 amino acids. CDR3 coding DNA: TGTGCCAGCAGCCCGGACGTAGGACAGGGATCTGGCTACACCTTC. Translated: CASSPDVGQGSGYTF. Full variable domain (remainder filled in from reference TRBV7-2 and TRBJ1-2): GAGVSQSPSNKVTEKGKDVELRCDPISGHTALYWYRQSLGQGLEFLIYFQGNSAPDKSGLPSDRFSAERTGGSVSTLTIQRTQQEDSAVYLCASSPDVGQGSGYTFGSGTRLTVV.

V is TRBV7-8 and J is TRBJ2-5, with D perhaps matching TRBD1 (5 bases). With 1 base removed from V and 5 bases from J, the gap between germline ends came to 14 bases. Germline CDR1 is SGHVS and CDR2 is FQNEAQ. CDR3 length: 15 residues. The CDR3 spells CASSLVGGALETQYF. The CDR3 region has the DNA TGTGCCAGCAGCTTAGTTGGTGGGGCCCTCGAGACCCAGTACTTC.

The V gene is TRBV6-5, the J gene TRBJ1-6; D is perhaps TRBD1 (5 bases). CDR1 and CDR2 from the germline V gene are MNHEY and SVGAGI. CDR3 length equals 14 residues. V was cut by 6 bases and J by 4 bases, with 10 bases left in between. The CDR3: CASRLDRYNSPLHF. In DNA, the CDR3 is TGTGCCAGCAGACTCGACAGATATAATTCACCCCTCCACTTT.

The CDR3 spells CASSLDSGSYEQYF. The CDR3 DNA sequence: TGTGCCAGCAGCTTGGATTCGGGGTCCTACGAGCAGTACTTC. V usage is TRBV5-6 and J usage is TRBJ2-7, with D possibly matching TRBD2 (5 bases). There are 14 residues in the CDR3. Deletions cut 0 bases from V and 1 base from J, with 8 bases between. Germline assignment: CDR1 SGHDT and CDR2 YYEEEE. Combining the CDR3 with reference TRBV5-6 and TRBJ2-7 gives the whole variable domain DAGVTQSPTHLIKTRGQQVTLRCSPKSGHDTVSWYQQALGQGPQFIFQYYEEEERQRGNFPDRFSGHQFPNYSSELNVNALLLGDSALYLCASSLDSGSYEQYFGPGTRLTVT.

The chain recombines TRBV3-1 (or the pseudogene TRBV3-2) with TRBJ2-1; no reliable D call. The CDR3 is 15 amino acids. Germline CDR1 is LGHDT and CDR2 is YNNKEL (reference sequence). The V and J ends lost 3 bases and 0 bases respectively, with 9 bases between them. CDR3: CASSQRRSSYNEQFF. In DNA form, the CDR3 reads TGTGCCAGCAGCCAGAGGCGGAGCTCCTACAATGAGCAGTTCTTC.

J is TRBJ1-2 and V is TRBV11-3; TRBD1 is a possible D gene (5 bases). The CDR3 has 13 amino acids. V was trimmed by 4 bases and J by 3 bases, leaving 9 bases between them. Germline V CDR1 and CDR2: SGHNT, YENEEA. The CDR3 DNA follows: TGTGCCAGCAGCTCCCCAGGGCACTATGGCTACACCTTC. This translates into CASSSPGHYGYTF. The entire variable domain, with the rest obtained from reference TRBV11-3 and TRBJ1-2, is as follows: EAGVVQSPRYKIIEKKQPVAFWCNPISGHNTLYWYLQNLGQGPELLIRYENEEAVDDSQLPKDRFSAERLKGVDSTLKIQPAELGDSAVYLCASSSPGHYGYTFGSGTRLTVV.

V usage is TRBV28 and J usage is TRBJ2-2; 8 bases are a match to TRBD2. The CDR3 is made up of 16 amino acids. Trimming cost V 1 base and J 6 bases; bases outside gene matches: 7. Germline CDR1 and CDR2: MDHEN and SYDVKM. The CDR3 reads CASSLYSGTFPGELFF. CDR3 DNA: TGTGCCAGCAGTTTATATAGCGGGACGTTCCCCGGGGAGCTGTTTTTT. The full variable domain, completed using reference TRBV28 and TRBJ2-2, is DVKVTQSSRYLVKRTGEKVFLECVQDMDHENMFWYRQDPGLGLRLIYFSYDVKMKEKGDIPEGYSVSREKKERFSLILESASTNQTSMYLCASSLYSGTFPGELFFGEGSRLTVL.

The chain is built from TRBV10-3 and TRBJ1-2, with D possibly being TRBD1 (6 bases). Trimming took off 3 bases at V and 0 bases at J, with 14 bases between the two ends. Germline V CDR1 and CDR2: ENHRY, SYGVKD. The CDR3 runs 16 residues. CDR3 bases: TGTGCCATCAGTGATTCTGGCAGGGGAGCTAACTATGGCTACACCTTC. Its translation is CAISDSGRGANYGYTF.

This chain connects TRBV5-5 to TRBJ2-3; D is undetermined. The CDR3 length is 13 residues. Trimming pared 8 bases from V and 1 base from J, leaving 11 bases between. Germline CDR1 SGHKS, CDR2 YYEKEE (reference sequence). For the CDR3, the DNA is TGTGCCAGTACCTTAGCTGGCACAGATACGCAGTATTTT. Residues: CASTLAGTDTQYF. Full variable domain (remainder filled in from reference TRBV5-5 and TRBJ2-3): DAGVTQSPTHLIKTRGQQVTLRCSPISGHKSVSWYQQVLGQGPQFIFQYYEKEERGRGNFPDRFSARQFPNYSSELNVNALLLGDSALYLCASTLAGTDTQYFGPGTRLTVL.

The chain is built from TRBV4-1 and TRBJ2-5; D gene ambiguous. The length of the CDR3 is 14 residues. Germline V gene lookup returns CDR1 MGHRA and CDR2 YSYEKL. Deletions cut 3 bases from V and 2 bases from J, with 10 bases between. CDR3 nucleotide sequence: TGCGCCAGCAGCCAGTCATTGGCACAAGAGACCCAGTACTTC. As protein: CASSQSLAQETQYF.

This clone appeared a few times. The chain uses TRBV5-1 and TRBJ2-2, with D hard to call. Germline V gene lookup returns CDR1 SGHRS and CDR2 YFSETQ. Trimming cost V 0 bases and J 4 bases, with 7 bases left between them. This CDR3 contains 14 residues. The CDR3: CASSLDSLTGELFF. CDR3 nucleotides: TGCGCCAGCAGCTTGGACTCTCTCACCGGGGAGCTGTTTTTT. Using reference TRBV5-1 and TRBJ2-2 for the parts outside the CDR3, the full variable domain is KAGVTQTPRYLIKTRGQQVTLSCSPISGHRSVSWYQQTPGQGLQFLFEYFSETQRNKGNFPGRFSGRQFSNSRSEMNVSTLELGDSALYLCASSLDSLTGELFFGEGSRLTVL.

This clone was counted once. The chain combines TRBV6-5 with TRBJ1-2; D may be TRBD1 (6 bases). With 0 bases removed from V and 4 bases from J, the gap between germline ends came to 15 bases. In germline, CDR1 is MNHEY, CDR2 SVGAGI. This CDR3 has 16 amino acids. CDR3 region: CASSYSIRDTSYGYTF. The CDR3, as DNA: TGTGCCAGCAGTTACTCGATTCGGGACACCTCCTATGGCTACACCTTC.

The chain uses TRBV19 and TRBJ2-1; 11 bases map to TRBD2. Unmatched junction bases numbered 5, after V lost 2 bases and J lost 5 bases. Germline assignment: CDR1 LNHDA and CDR2 SQIVND (reference sequence). The length of the CDR3 is 16 residues. CDR3 DNA sequence: TGTGCCAGTAGTATATTCGGACTAGCGGGTAACAATGAGCAGTTCTTC. Translated: CASSIFGLAGNNEQFF.

The genes are TRBV28 and TRBJ1-3; D is perhaps TRBD1 (6 bases). Germline CDR1 MDHEN, CDR2 SYDVKM. CDR3 length equals 16 residues. V was cut by 3 bases and J by 4 bases, with 16 bases left in between. The CDR3 bases are TGTGCCAGCAGTTTTTGGGAACAGGGAACCGGAAACACCATATATTTT. Translating gives CASSFWEQGTGNTIYF.

This chain connects TRBV12-3 or TRBV12-4 to TRBJ1-5; no clear D gene. The CDR3 has 13 amino acids. Trimming took off 3 bases at V and 6 bases at J, with 9 bases between the two ends. CDR3 nucleotides: TGTGCCAGCAGTTTGAGGGAAGTTCAGCCCCAGCATTTT. Its translation is CASSLREVQPQHF.

This rearrangement joins TRBV28 to TRBJ1-6; D might be TRBD1 (5 bases). With 4 bases removed from V and 10 bases from J, the gap between germline ends came to 14 bases. CDR1 MDHEN and CDR2 SYDVKM come from the germline V gene. The CDR3 loop spans 14 amino acids. For the CDR3, the DNA is TGTGCCAGCAGTTACAGTAATTGGGGCTCACCCCTCCACTTT. Amino acids: CASSYSNWGSPLHF.

The gene calls are TRBV6-5 and TRBJ2-5; D is possibly TRBD1 (9 bases). Germline-derived CDR1 and CDR2 are MNHEY and SVGAGI. The germline V and J ends were trimmed by 6 bases and 5 bases, with 19 bases remaining between them. CDR3 length: 15 residues. CDR3 loop: CASSRGGQGRETQYF. As DNA, the CDR3 is TGTGCCAGCAGCCGGGGGGGACAGGGTAGGGAGACCCAGTACTTC.

The chain couples TRBV27 to TRBJ1-1; the D is unclear. V gave up 5 bases and J gave up 1 base, with 8 bases separating them. Germline lookup yields CDR1 MNHEY and CDR2 SMNVEV (reference sequence). This CDR3 comprises 13 residues. CDR3 loop: CASSLTANTEAFF. Here the CDR3 DNA reads TGTGCCAGCAGTCTTACAGCGAACACTGAAGCTTTCTTT.

V usage is TRBV6-5 and J usage is TRBJ1-6, with D unresolved. Looked up from germline, CDR1 is MNHEY and CDR2 is SVGAGI. This CDR3 region has 15 residues. The V end was cut by 8 bases, the J end by 0 bases, with 11 bases between. CDR3 sequence (DNA): TGTGCCAGCCTTCGGGGAAACTCCTATAATTCACCCCTCCACTTT. Residues: CASLRGNSYNSPLHF.

This clone was counted only a few times. The V gene is TRBV7-2, the J gene TRBJ1-2; a possible D gene is TRBD1 (6 bases). V was trimmed by 9 bases and J by 5 bases, leaving 22 bases between them. The CDR3 loop spans 15 amino acids. The germline CDR1 and CDR2 sequences are SGHTA and FQGNSA. The CDR3 is CASAPRTGQGYGYTF. The DNA for the CDR3 is TGTGCCAGTGCTCCCCGGACGGGTCAGGGGTATGGCTACACCTTC.

This clone was counted a single time. The CDR3 region has the DNA TGTGCCAGCTCACTATCCGTACAGGGTTACACTGAAGCTTTCTTT. Protein sequence: CASSLSVQGYTEAFF. This chain uses TRBV18 with TRBJ1-1, with D maybe TRBD1 (6 bases). Germline V gene sequence: CDR1 KGHSH, CDR2 LQKENI. The CDR3 spans 15 residues. The V end was cut by 4 bases, the J end by 3 bases, with 15 bases between.

The genes are TRBV7-2 and TRBJ2-5; no firm D call. There are 14 residues in the CDR3. Germline CDR1 SGHTA, CDR2 FQGNSA. Deletions cut 0 bases from V and 5 bases from J, with 10 bases between. Here the CDR3 reads CASSLALSQETQYF. DNA for the CDR3: TGTGCCAGCAGCTTAGCGCTGTCCCAGGAGACCCAGTACTTC.

As DNA, the CDR3 is TGTGCCAGCGTGGGGCTGGGGTCTGAAGCTTTCTTT. Residues: CASVGLGSEAFF. The V call is TRBV6-4, the J call TRBJ1-1, with a possible D match to TRBD1 (5 bases). V was cut by 8 bases and J by 6 bases, with 13 bases left in between. This CDR3 is built from 12 residues. Germline CDR1 is MRHNA and CDR2 is SNTAGT.

The V call is TRBV5-6, the J call TRBJ1-6; the match to TRBD1 covers 9 bases. Per germline, CDR1 SGHDT and CDR2 YYEEEE. The CDR3 totals 19 residues. V gave up 0 bases and J gave up 0 bases; unmatched junction bases: 7. The CDR3 here is CASSLEGQGASSYNSPLHF. The CDR3 DNA reads TGTGCCAGCAGCTTGGAGGGACAGGGAGCGAGCTCCTATAATTCACCCCTCCACTTT.

This chain uses TRBV10-2 with TRBJ2-7; perhaps TRBD1 as D (6 bases). Germline V gene sequence: CDR1 WSHSY, CDR2 SAAADI. V gave up 7 bases and J gave up 4 bases, with 14 bases separating them. The CDR3 is 13 amino acids. The CDR3 region has the DNA TGCGCCAGCAAGTTTGCAGGGGCATACGAGCAGTACTTC. Translating gives CASKFAGAYEQYF.

The V call is TRBV2, the J call TRBJ1-5, with D hard to call. Germline CDR1 is SNHLY and CDR2 is FYNNEI. The V end was cut by 1 base, the J end by 7 bases, with 8 bases between. There are 13 residues in the CDR3. The DNA of the CDR3 is TGTGCCAGCAGTGAAGACATTCTCCAGCCCCAGCATTTT. This translates into CASSEDILQPQHF.

The chain recombines TRBV7-9 with TRBJ2-5, with TRBD2 as a possible D gene (5 bases). The CDR3 spans 15 residues. V was cut by 1 base and J by 9 bases, with 18 bases left in between. Per the germline V gene, CDR1 is SEHNR and CDR2 is FQNEAQ (reference sequence). The CDR3 sequence: CASSLEGLGSMAQYF. CDR3 bases: TGTGCCAGCAGCTTAGAAGGACTCGGCAGTATGGCCCAGTACTTC.

A single count supports this clone. The chain combines TRBV6-2 or TRBV6-3 with TRBJ2-4; TRBD2 is a possible D gene (6 bases). The germline V gene encodes CDR1 MNHEY and CDR2 SVGEGT. The V end lost 2 bases, the J end lost 0 bases, and 11 bases lay between the germline ends. This CDR3 comprises 16 residues. The CDR3 region has the DNA TGTGCCAGCAGTTACGGTGGGGGGTTAGCCAAAAACATTCAGTACTTC. It translates to CASSYGGGLAKNIQYF.